Below, 16 T cell receptor beta chains from the same sample are listed, as sequenced in a study of beta chain features in type 1 diabetes. Reverse transcribing all isolated RNA meant expressed TCRB transcripts were sequenced. The repertoire was sequenced with immunoSEQ multiplex PCR; TCRdb's copy has only in-frame clones and lacks some. The data show roughly 240,000 clones, roughly 13% seen once. Material: naive CD4+ T cells from blood. All receptors come from a woman aged 40 to 49 in good health.

This chain's CDR3 is CAAAETGGNYGYTF. DNA for the CDR3: TGTGCTGCAGCGGAGACAGGGGGCAACTATGGCTACACCTTC. The J gene is TRBJ1-2, the V gene TRBV6-5; 10 nucleotides align to TRBD1. CDR1 is MNHEY, CDR2 SVGAGI, per germline. This CDR3 spans 14 amino acids.

This clone has just a few counts. The genes are TRBV5-1 and TRBJ2-1, with TRBD1 matching over 9 bases. Trimming removed 2 bases from V and 7 bases from J; junction bases left unmatched: 4. CDR1 and CDR2 from the germline V gene are SGHRS and YFSETQ. This CDR3 has 14 residues. This chain's CDR3 is CASSLGQGLNEQFF. The CDR3 DNA reads as TGCGCCAGCAGCTTAGGACAGGGGCTGAATGAGCAGTTCTTC.

This chain joins TRBV11-1 and TRBJ2-5; D gene uncertain. This CDR3 comprises 18 residues. Deletions cut 0 bases from V and 0 bases from J, with 17 bases between. The germline gives CDR1 SGHAT, CDR2 FQDESV (reference sequence). Written as DNA, the CDR3 is TGTGCCAGCAGCTTAGCCTACTCTCGGTTCCCGTACCAAGAGACCCAGTACTTC. As protein: CASSLAYSRFPYQETQYF.

The chain couples TRBV7-8 to TRBJ1-5; tentatively, D is TRBD1 (5 bases). The V gene's germline CDR1 is SGHVS and CDR2 FQNEAQ. The germline V and J ends were trimmed by 0 bases and 10 bases, with 16 bases remaining between them. The CDR3 sequence is 15 residues long. The CDR3 DNA sequence: TGTGCCAGCAGCTTAGCCCAGGGCATACCATCACCCCAGCATTTT. Protein product: CASSLAQGIPSPQHF.

There are a few counts of this clone. This chain joins TRBV9 and TRBJ2-3; D not certain. V gave up 2 bases and J gave up 6 bases, with 7 bases separating them. The CDR3 is 12 amino acids. Per germline, CDR1 SGDLS and CDR2 YYNGEE. This CDR3 reads CASSVYTDTQYF. Here the CDR3 DNA reads TGTGCCAGCAGCGTTTACACGGATACGCAGTATTTT.

The V and J genes are TRBV10-3 and TRBJ2-1; D not resolved. The germline V and J ends were trimmed by 4 bases and 0 bases, with 16 bases remaining between them. Germline V gene sequence: CDR1 ENHRY, CDR2 SYGVKD. The CDR3 contains 17 residues. DNA of the CDR3: TGTGCCATCAGTGTAACGGCCTCCTACAGCTCCTACAATGAGCAGTTCTTC. This codes for CAISVTASYSSYNEQFF.

V is TRBV7-8 and J is TRBJ2-5; 9 positions agree with TRBD2. This CDR3 is built from 16 residues. V gave up 1 base and J gave up 2 bases; unmatched junction bases: 5. The germline CDR1 and CDR2 sequences are SGHVS and FQNEAQ. CDR3 sequence: CASSLESSGAQETQYF. The CDR3 DNA follows: TGTGCCAGCAGCTTAGAATCTAGCGGGGCTCAAGAGACCCAGTACTTC.

In this sample, this clone turned up a few times. The rearrangement links TRBV28 to TRBJ1-4; 8 nucleotides match TRBD1. Germline-derived CDR1 and CDR2 are MDHEN and SYDVKM. Trimming removed 6 bases from V and 5 bases from J; junction bases left unmatched: 8. The CDR3 sequence is 15 residues long. CDR3 loop: CASSSQGDRNEKLFF. The CDR3 nucleotides read TGTGCCAGCAGCTCACAGGGGGACCGGAATGAAAAACTGTTTTTT.

This clone was seen a handful of times. The J gene is TRBJ2-1, the V gene TRBV7-2; 8 bases map to TRBD2. Germline V gene data show CDR1 as SGHTA and CDR2 as FQGNSA. Trimming cost V 4 bases and J 4 bases; bases outside gene matches: 6. The CDR3 runs 15 residues. This chain's CDR3 is CASSSKRGPYNEQFF. The CDR3 DNA sequence: TGTGCCAGCAGCTCGAAGCGGGGGCCGTACAATGAGCAGTTCTTC.

The chain couples TRBV5-4 to TRBJ1-2, with 7 bases identical to TRBD1. Per the germline V gene, CDR1 is SGHNT and CDR2 is YYREEE (reference sequence). The J segment lost 4 bases and the V segment lost 2 bases, leaving 5 bases of the junction unmatched. This CDR3 region has 14 residues. For the CDR3, the DNA is TGTGCCAGCAGCTTAGGGGGCGCCGGCTATGGCTACACCTTC. As protein: CASSLGGAGYGYTF. The full variable domain, in which reference TRBV5-4 and TRBJ1-2 provide the parts outside the CDR3, is ETGVTQSPTHLIKTRGQQVTLRCSSQSGHNTVSWYQQALGQGPQFIFQYYREEENGRGNFPPRFSGLQFPNYSSELNVNALELDDSALYLCASSLGGAGYGYTFGSGTRLTVV.

This clone was seen only a few times. The chain carries TRBV18 and TRBJ2-5; 9 nucleotides line up with TRBD1. With V trimmed by 3 bases and J by 4 bases, 3 bases remained unmatched. The CDR3 loop spans 14 amino acids. The V gene's germline CDR1 is KGHSH and CDR2 LQKENI. The CDR3 DNA reads TGTGCCAGCTCACCGGGACAGGGTTCAGAGACCCAGTACTTC. Residues: CASSPGQGSETQYF.

Only a few counts were recorded for this clone. This CDR3 is CASSMGRRETQYF. In DNA form, the CDR3 reads TGTGCCAGTAGTATGGGCAGAAGGGAGACCCAGTACTTC. The chain has TRBV19 and TRBJ2-5; no firm D call. V was shortened by 3 bases and J by 5 bases, with 10 bases between the two germline ends. Per the germline V gene, CDR1 is LNHDA and CDR2 is SQIVND (reference sequence). This CDR3 region has 13 residues.

V gene TRBV7-9 combines with J gene TRBJ1-5; D uncertain. V lost 4 bases, J lost 4 bases, and 23 bases lay in between. This CDR3 is 18 amino acids long. Germline V CDR1 and CDR2: SEHNR, FQNEAQ (reference sequence). CDR3 sequence: CASSSWSLQAGPNQPQHF. The CDR3 nucleotides are TGTGCCAGCAGCTCCTGGAGCCTTCAAGCGGGTCCAAATCAGCCCCAGCATTTT.

The chain has TRBV6-6 and TRBJ1-5; the D gene is possibly TRBD1 (6 bases). The V end lost 2 bases, the J end lost 4 bases, and 15 bases lay between the germline ends. The CDR3 extends over 16 amino acids. Germline CDR1 is MNHNY and CDR2 is SVGAGI (reference sequence). The DNA of the CDR3 is TGTGCCAGCAGTTACCATCCGGGACATAGAAATCAGCCCCAGCATTTT. Amino acid sequence: CASSYHPGHRNQPQHF.

V gene TRBV6-6 combines with J gene TRBJ1-6; tentatively, D is TRBD1 (5 bases). Trimming removed 5 bases from V and 9 bases from J, with 11 bases in between. CDR1 and CDR2 from the germline V gene are MNHNY and SVGAGI (reference sequence). This CDR3 has 13 amino acids. This chain's CDR3 is CASSPRVFSPLHF. CDR3 DNA: TGTGCCAGCAGTCCCAGGGTTTTTTCACCCCTCCACTTT.

This clone was counted only a few times. The J gene is TRBJ1-6, the V gene TRBV7-2; weak D call: TRBD1 (6 bases). There are 16 residues in the CDR3. Germline assignment: CDR1 SGHTA and CDR2 FQGNSA. Trimming took off 5 bases at V and 10 bases at J, with 21 bases between the two ends. DNA for the CDR3: TGTGCCAGCAGCCCCGAAGGCCACAGGGCAAGGTCACCCCTCCACTTT. It specifies CASSPEGHRARSPLHF.